Below, one TCR beta chain is given with its context. This sample was taken from a study of blood T cell repertoires in COVID-19. Germline assignment: CDR1 SGHDT and CDR2 YYEEEE. The CDR3 sequence is 17 residues long. J lost 6 bases, V lost 1 base, and 9 bases had no gene match. Method: immunoSEQ multiplex PCR; TCRdb's copy keeps in-frame clones and lacks some. The sample includes about 220,000 clones, 70% to 90% seen only once; the top ten take 2.2%. This TCR was sampled from a man aged 30 to 39 who had recovered from COVID-19. The sample taken for sequencing was peripheral blood. The V call is TRBV5-6, the J call TRBJ2-2; 10 bases are a match to TRBD1. The CDR3 DNA reads TGTGCCAGCAGCTTGAGGGGTGACAGGGGGCTAGCCGGGGAGCTGTTTTTT. Translated: CASSLRGDRGLAGELFF.